Shown below are 14 T cell receptor beta chains from a single sample sequenced in a study of response to subunit inactivated influenza vaccine. TCRdb recomputed calls from the RT-PCR reads with MiXCR, one row per CDR3 protein. The table lists hundreds of thousands of distinct CDR3 sequences, about 15% of them singletons, with about 9.9% in the top ten. The source material was PBMCs from blood, sampled 11 to 12 days after vaccination. The receptors were sampled from a man aged 45-60 years who received an inactivated influenza vaccine.

This chain connects TRBV5-1 to TRBJ2-3; the D gene is possibly TRBD1 (6 bases). The CDR3 totals 15 residues. V dropped 2 bases and J dropped 2 bases, with 12 bases sitting between them. Germline CDR1 and CDR2: SGHRS and YFSETQ. The CDR3 coding sequence is TGCGCCAGCAGCTTAAACAGGGCCGACACAGATACGCAGTATTTT. Translating it yields CASSLNRADTDTQYF.

The chain uses TRBV14 and TRBJ2-4; possibly TRBD1 or TRBD2 for D (5 bases each). The CDR3 has 15 residues. The germline V and J ends were trimmed by 4 bases and 8 bases, with 18 bases remaining between them. CDR1 SGHDN and CDR2 FVKESK come from the germline V gene. Here the CDR3 reads CASSPSGRRGDIQYF. Written as DNA, the CDR3 is TGTGCCAGCAGCCCCTCGGGGCGGAGAGGGGACATTCAGTACTTC.

The chain recombines TRBV28 with TRBJ2-7, with 10 positions matching TRBD2. The CDR3 runs to 16 residues. Germline V CDR1 and CDR2: MDHEN, SYDVKM. V gave up 1 base and J gave up 4 bases; unmatched junction bases: 7. The CDR3 DNA reads as TGTGCCAGCAGTTTATACACTAGCGGGATTGTGTACGAGCAGTACTTC. This translates into CASSLYTSGIVYEQYF.

This clonotype has only a few counts. V gene TRBV19 combines with J gene TRBJ2-2, with 10 bases fitting TRBD1. V shed 7 bases and J 0 bases; nucleotides not matched to a gene: 5. Looked up from germline, CDR1 is LNHDA and CDR2 is SQIVND (reference sequence). The CDR3 is made up of 16 amino acids. The CDR3 bases are TGTGCCAGTAAGACGACAGGGGGCCCGAACACCGGGGAGCTGTTTTTT. Translation: CASKTTGGPNTGELFF.

This clonotype was recorded a few times. This chain connects TRBV11-2 to TRBJ1-1; no clear D gene. Per germline, CDR1 SGHAT and CDR2 FQNNGV. V lost 3 bases and J lost 2, with 16 bases in between. This CDR3 comprises 16 residues. CDR3 bases: TGTGCCAGCAGCTTTAGTAAAGGACGAGGTAACACTGAAGCTTTCTTT. Its translation is CASSFSKGRGNTEAFF. Using reference TRBV11-2 and TRBJ1-1 for the parts outside the CDR3, the full variable domain is EAGVAQSPRYKIIEKRQSVAFWCNPISGHATLYWYQQILGQGPKLLIQFQNNGVVDDSQLPKDRFSAERLKGVDSTLKIQPAKLEDSAVYLCASSFSKGRGNTEAFFGQGTRLTVV.

This rearrangement joins TRBV28 to TRBJ2-7; D gene unclear. V was cut by 6 bases and J by 2 bases, with 14 bases left in between. The CDR3 sequence is 14 residues long. Germline values: CDR1 MDHEN, CDR2 SYDVKM. CDR3 nucleotides: TGTGCCAGCAGCCGAGTGGTCAGGCCCTACGAGCAGTACTTC. Protein: CASSRVVRPYEQYF.

The rearrangement links TRBV28 to TRBJ2-6; D not certain. This CDR3 is 16 amino acids long. CDR1 and CDR2 (germline): MDHEN, SYDVKM. V was pared by 3 bases and J by 0 bases, with 9 bases between. CDR3 in amino acids: CASSLSDLSGANVLTF. In DNA, the CDR3 is TGTGCCAGCAGTTTGTCGGATCTCTCTGGGGCCAACGTCCTGACTTTC.

This clonotype was counted a few times. The V and J genes are TRBV29-1 and TRBJ1-1; no clear D gene. The CDR3 totals 13 residues. With 4 bases removed from V and 4 bases from J, the gap between germline ends came to 13 bases. Germline V gene data show CDR1 as SQVTM and CDR2 as ANQGSEA. The CDR3 DNA follows: TGCAGCGTTGCTCAGAAACATGGCACTGAAGCTTTCTTT. It specifies CSVAQKHGTEAFF.

This clonotype was observed many times. This chain links TRBV4-1 with TRBJ1-5; D not certain. Germline V CDR1 and CDR2: MGHRA, YSYEKL. This CDR3 contains 15 residues. V lost 2 bases, J lost 2 bases, and 10 bases lay in between. The CDR3 coding sequence is TGCGCCAGCAGCCAAAATTCAGGTCGCAATCAGCCCCAGCATTTT. Translation gives CASSQNSGRNQPQHF.

This chain joins TRBV6-1 and TRBJ1-3; perhaps TRBD1 as D (5 bases). Germline-derived CDR1 and CDR2 are MNHNS and SASEGT. Trimming took 5 bases from V and 3 from J, leaving 17 bases between them. This CDR3 has 16 amino acids. The CDR3 protein is CASSPGRGSGGNTIYF. For the CDR3, the DNA is TGTGCCAGCAGTCCCGGGCGGGGGAGTGGTGGAAACACCATATATTTT.

This clonotype showed up just a few times. V usage is TRBV9 and J usage is TRBJ1-2, with 9 nucleotides matching TRBD1. After removal of 3 bases from V and 3 bases from J, the junction contained 12 bases not matched to a gene. Germline V CDR1 and CDR2: SGDLS, YYNGEE. This CDR3 spans 17 amino acids. CDR3 nucleotide sequence: TGTGCCAGCAGCGGACCGGGACAGGGAGATGAAGACTATGGCTACACCTTC. This gives the protein CASSGPGQGDEDYGYTF.

This chain joins TRBV7-8 and TRBJ2-6; no definite D call. The germline CDR1 and CDR2 sequences are SGHVS and FQNEAQ. V was pared by 1 base and J by 0 bases, with 7 bases between. This CDR3 has 16 residues. The CDR3: CASSLVVYSGANVLTF. The CDR3 nucleotides read TGTGCCAGCAGCTTAGTGGTCTACTCTGGGGCCAACGTCCTGACTTTC. Using reference TRBV7-8 and TRBJ2-6 for the parts outside the CDR3, the full variable domain is GAGVSQSPRYKVAKRGQDVALRCDPISGHVSLFWYQQALGQGPEFLTYFQNEAQLDKSGLPSDRFFAERPEGSVSTLKIQRTQQEDSAVYLCASSLVVYSGANVLTFGAGSRLTVL.

J is TRBJ1-6 and V is TRBV9, with 8 bases lining up with TRBD1. In germline, CDR1 is SGDLS, CDR2 YYNGEE. V gave up 0 bases and J gave up 7 bases; unmatched junction bases: 0. The CDR3 totals 14 residues. CDR3 amino acids: CASSVGTGNSPLHF. The DNA of the CDR3 is TGTGCCAGCAGCGTAGGGACAGGGAATTCACCCCTCCACTTT.

A few counts support this clonotype. The chain uses TRBV7-6 and TRBJ2-7; 12 bases align to TRBD2. The junction had 2 bases not matched to a gene; V was cut back by 2 bases and J by 0 bases. Germline V gives CDR1 SGHVS, CDR2 FNYEAQ. The CDR3 totals 16 residues. CDR3 amino acids: CASSLLAGGSSYEQYF. CDR3 in DNA: TGTGCCAGCAGCTTACTAGCGGGGGGGAGCTCCTACGAGCAGTACTTC.